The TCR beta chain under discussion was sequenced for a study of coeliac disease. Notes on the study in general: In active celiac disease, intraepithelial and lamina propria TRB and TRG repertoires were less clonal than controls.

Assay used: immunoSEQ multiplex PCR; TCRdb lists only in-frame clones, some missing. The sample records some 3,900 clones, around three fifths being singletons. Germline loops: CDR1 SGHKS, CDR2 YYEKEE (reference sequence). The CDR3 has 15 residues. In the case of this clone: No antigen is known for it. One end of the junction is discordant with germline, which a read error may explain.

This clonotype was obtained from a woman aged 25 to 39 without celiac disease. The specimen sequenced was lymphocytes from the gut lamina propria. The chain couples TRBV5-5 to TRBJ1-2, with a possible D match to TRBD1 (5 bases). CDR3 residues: CASSQGSRMDYGYIF. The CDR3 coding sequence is TGTGCCAGCAGCCAGGGATCTCGGATGGACTATGGCTACATCTTC. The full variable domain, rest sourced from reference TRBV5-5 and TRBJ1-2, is DAGVTQSPTHLIKTRGQQVTLRCSPISGHKSVSWYQQVLGQGPQFIFQYYEKEERGRGNFPDRFSARQFPNYSSELNVNALLLGDSALYLCASSQGSRMDYGYIFGSGTRLTVV.